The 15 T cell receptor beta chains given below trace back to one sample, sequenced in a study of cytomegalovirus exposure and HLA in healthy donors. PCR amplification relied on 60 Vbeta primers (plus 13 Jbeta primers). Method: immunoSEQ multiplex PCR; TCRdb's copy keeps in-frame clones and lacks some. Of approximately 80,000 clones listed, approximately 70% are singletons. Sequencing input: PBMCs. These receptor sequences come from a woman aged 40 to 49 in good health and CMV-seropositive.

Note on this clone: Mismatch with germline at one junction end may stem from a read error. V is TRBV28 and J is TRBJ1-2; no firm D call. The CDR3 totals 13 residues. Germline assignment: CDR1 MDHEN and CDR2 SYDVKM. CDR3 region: CASTSEGGYGYPF. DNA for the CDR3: TGTGCCAGCACCTCGGAGGGTGGGTATGGCTACCCCTTC.

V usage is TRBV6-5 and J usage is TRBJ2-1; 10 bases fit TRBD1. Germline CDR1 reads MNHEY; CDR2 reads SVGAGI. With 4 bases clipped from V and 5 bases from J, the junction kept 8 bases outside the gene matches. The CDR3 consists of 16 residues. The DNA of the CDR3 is TGTGCCAGCAGTTTAGCCCGGACAGGGGGAAACAATGAGCAGTTCTTC. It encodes CASSLARTGGNNEQFF.

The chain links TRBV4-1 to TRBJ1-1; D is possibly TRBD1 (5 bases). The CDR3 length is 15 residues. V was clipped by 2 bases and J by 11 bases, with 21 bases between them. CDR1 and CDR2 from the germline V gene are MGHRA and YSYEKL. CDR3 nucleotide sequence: TGCGCCAGCAGCCAAATACCTACCCTGGGAGGGACGGCTTTCTTT. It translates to CASSQIPTLGGTAFF.

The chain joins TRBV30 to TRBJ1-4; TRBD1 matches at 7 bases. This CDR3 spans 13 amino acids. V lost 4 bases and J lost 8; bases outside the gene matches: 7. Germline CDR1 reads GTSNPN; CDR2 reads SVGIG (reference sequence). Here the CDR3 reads CAWMRGLGEKLFF. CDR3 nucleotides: TGTGCCTGGATGAGGGGGCTGGGCGAAAAACTGTTTTTT.

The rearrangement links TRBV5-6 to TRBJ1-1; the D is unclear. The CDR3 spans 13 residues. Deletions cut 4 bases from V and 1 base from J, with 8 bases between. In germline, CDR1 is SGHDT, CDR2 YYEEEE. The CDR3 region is CASSQNTNTEAFF. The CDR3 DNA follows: TGTGCCAGCAGCCAAAACACGAACACTGAAGCTTTCTTT.

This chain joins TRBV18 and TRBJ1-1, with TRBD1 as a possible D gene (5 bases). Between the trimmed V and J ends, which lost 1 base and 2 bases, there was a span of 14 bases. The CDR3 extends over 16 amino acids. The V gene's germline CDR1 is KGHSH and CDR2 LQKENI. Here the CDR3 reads CASSPLRTQDNTEAFF. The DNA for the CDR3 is TGTGCCAGCTCACCACTGCGGACACAGGATAACACTGAAGCTTTCTTT.

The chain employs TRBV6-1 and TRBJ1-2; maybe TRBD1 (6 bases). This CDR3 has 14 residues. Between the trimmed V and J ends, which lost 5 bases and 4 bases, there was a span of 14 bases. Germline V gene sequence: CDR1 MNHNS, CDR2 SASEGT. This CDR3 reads CASSPSQGIYGYTF. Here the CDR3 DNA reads TGTGCCAGCAGTCCCTCTCAGGGGATCTATGGCTACACCTTC.

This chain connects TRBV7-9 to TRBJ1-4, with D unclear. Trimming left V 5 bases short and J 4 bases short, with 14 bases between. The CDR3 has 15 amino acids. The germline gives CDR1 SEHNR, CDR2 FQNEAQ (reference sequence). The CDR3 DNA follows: TGTGCCAGCAGCCATAGAGAGGTCCATAATGAAAAACTGTTTTTT. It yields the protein CASSHREVHNEKLFF.

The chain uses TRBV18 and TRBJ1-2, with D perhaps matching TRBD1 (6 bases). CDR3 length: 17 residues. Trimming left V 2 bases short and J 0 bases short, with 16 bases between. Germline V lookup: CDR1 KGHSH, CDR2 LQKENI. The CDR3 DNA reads TGTGCCAGCTCACCAAATTGGGCAGGGACACCTAACTATGGCTACACCTTC. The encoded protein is CASSPNWAGTPNYGYTF.

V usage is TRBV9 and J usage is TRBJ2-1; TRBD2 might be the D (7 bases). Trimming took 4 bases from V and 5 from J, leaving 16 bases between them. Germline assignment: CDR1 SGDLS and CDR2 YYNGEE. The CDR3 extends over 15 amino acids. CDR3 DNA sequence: TGTGCCAGCAGCTCAGACCGGGGGGCAAACAATGAGCAGTTCTTC. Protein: CASSSDRGANNEQFF.

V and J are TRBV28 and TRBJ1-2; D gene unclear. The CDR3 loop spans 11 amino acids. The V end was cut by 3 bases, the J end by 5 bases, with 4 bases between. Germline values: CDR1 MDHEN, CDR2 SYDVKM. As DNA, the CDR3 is TGTGCCAGCAGTTTCCCGTATGGCTACACCTTC. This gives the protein CASSFPYGYTF.

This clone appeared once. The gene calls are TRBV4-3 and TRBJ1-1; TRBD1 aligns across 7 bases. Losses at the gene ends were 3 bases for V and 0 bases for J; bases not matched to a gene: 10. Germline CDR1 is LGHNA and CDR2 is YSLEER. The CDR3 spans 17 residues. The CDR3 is CASSQDTGTVMNTEAFF. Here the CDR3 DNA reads TGCGCCAGCAGCCAGGATACCGGGACAGTGATGAACACTGAAGCTTTCTTT.

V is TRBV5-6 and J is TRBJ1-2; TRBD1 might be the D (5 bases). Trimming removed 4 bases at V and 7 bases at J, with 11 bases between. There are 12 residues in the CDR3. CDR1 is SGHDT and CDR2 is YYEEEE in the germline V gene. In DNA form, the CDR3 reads TGTGCCAGCAGCCCCCAGGGTCTTGGCTACACCTTC. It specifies CASSPQGLGYTF.

CDR3 in DNA: TGTGCCAGCAGCGTAGACCAGGGGGCTAGAGAAGCTTTCTTT. Its translation is CASSVDQGAREAFF. This chain connects TRBV9 to TRBJ1-1, with 8 bases aligning to TRBD1. This CDR3 contains 14 residues. Trimming took 0 bases from V and 8 from J; bases not matched to a gene: 6. CDR1 and CDR2 from the germline V gene are SGDLS and YYNGEE.

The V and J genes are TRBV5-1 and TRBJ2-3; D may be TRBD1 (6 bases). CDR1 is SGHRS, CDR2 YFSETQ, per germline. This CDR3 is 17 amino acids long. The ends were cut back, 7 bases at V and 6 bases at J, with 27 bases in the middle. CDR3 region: CASFTGRFDGLADTQYF. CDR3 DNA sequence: TGCGCCAGCTTCACAGGGCGGTTCGATGGGTTAGCGGATACGCAGTATTTT.